This T cell receptor beta chain was sequenced for a study of beta chain features in type 1 diabetes. About this clone itself: Its antigen remains unknown.

CDR1 is SGHTA, CDR2 FQGTGA, per germline. The CDR3 loop spans 16 amino acids. The germline V and J ends were trimmed by 5 bases and 3 bases, with 17 bases remaining between them. Findings and limits, study-wide: Amplification by PCR could prefer shorter templates, with the same effect in patients and controls.

Investigators reverse transcribed all isolated RNA, so they sequenced expressed TCRB transcripts. The protocol was immunoSEQ multiplex PCR, while the TCRdb copy is restricted to in-frame clones and leaves out a portion. The sample lists hundreds of thousands of clones; 30% were seen once. The clonotype comes from a man aged 18 to 29 in good health. The chain has TRBV7-3 and TRBJ2-1; the D gene is possibly TRBD1 (6 bases). The sample taken for sequencing was naive CD4+ T cells from blood. CDR3 nucleotide sequence: TGTGCCAGCAGCACCTTAGGGGGTGCCCTCTACAATGAGCAGTTCTTC. Translating gives CASSTLGGALYNEQFF.